This T cell receptor beta chain is from a study of T cells in narcolepsy. Across the study: Healthy controls were enrolled alongside patients with narcolepsy type 1 or type 2.

This CDR3 spans 13 amino acids. Germline V CDR1 and CDR2: MNHNY, SVGAGI (reference sequence). The V gene lost 1 base and the J gene lost 6 bases, with 9 bases spanning the gap. Method: immunoSEQ multiplex PCR; TCRdb's copy keeps in-frame clones and lacks some. The sample carries roughly 1,500 clones, 35% to 45% recorded once. About this clone itself: Its matching antigen is unknown. A much larger clone sits a single nucleotide away, making a read error possible.

General study findings and limits: Same-patient CSF and blood CD4+ T cell clonotypes included HCRT-specific and TRIB2-specific autoreactive ones.

Sequencing was done on a sample of cultured CD8+ T cells from cerebrospinal fluid. This receptor was obtained from a human donor with narcolepsy. The chain employs TRBV6-6 and TRBJ1-1; no clear D. The CDR3 nucleotides read TGTGCCAGCAGTTACTTGCCGGTGTCTGAAGCTTTCTTT. Translation gives CASSYLPVSEAFF.